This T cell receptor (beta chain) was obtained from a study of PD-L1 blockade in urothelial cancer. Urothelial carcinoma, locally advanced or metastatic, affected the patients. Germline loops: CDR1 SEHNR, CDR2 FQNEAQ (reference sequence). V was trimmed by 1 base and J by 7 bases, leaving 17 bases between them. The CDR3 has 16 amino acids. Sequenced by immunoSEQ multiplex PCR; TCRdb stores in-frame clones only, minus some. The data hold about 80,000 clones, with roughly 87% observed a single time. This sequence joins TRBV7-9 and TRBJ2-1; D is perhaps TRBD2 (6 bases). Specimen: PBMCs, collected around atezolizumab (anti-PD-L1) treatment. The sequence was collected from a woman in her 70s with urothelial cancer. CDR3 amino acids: CASSLGVGGMGNEQFF. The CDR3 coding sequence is TGTGCCAGCAGCTTAGGGGTGGGCGGGATGGGGAATGAGCAGTTCTTC.